One and the same sample provided the 9 T cell receptor beta chains below, sequenced in a study of control samples from healthy donors and cancer patients. Data came from immunoSEQ multiplex PCR; TCRdb stores just in-frame clones and leaves some out. The table shows about 86,000 clones, with 85% to 90% occurring only once. The sample comprised PBMCs. The receptors here all came from a woman aged 50 to 65 with colorectal cancer.

The chain links TRBV19 to TRBJ1-4; unclear D gene. Germline assignment: CDR1 LNHDA and CDR2 SQIVND (reference sequence). This CDR3 has 13 amino acids. The V and J ends lost 7 bases and 7 bases respectively, with 13 bases between them. CDR3 loop: CASTQDGVEKLFF. The DNA of the CDR3 is TGTGCCAGTACCCAGGACGGGGTTGAAAAACTGTTTTTT.

The chain couples TRBV4-3 to TRBJ1-4, with D unclear. Germline assignment: CDR1 LGHNA and CDR2 YSLEER. The V and J ends lost 0 bases and 4 bases respectively, with 9 bases between them. The CDR3 runs to 15 residues. The CDR3: CASSQDRLSNEKLFF. CDR3 bases: TGCGCCAGCAGCCAAGATCGACTGAGTAATGAAAAACTGTTTTTT.

The chain couples TRBV6-2 or TRBV6-3 to TRBJ2-1, with TRBD1 as a possible D gene (5 bases). CDR3 size: 15 residues. In germline, CDR1 is MNHEY, CDR2 SVGEGT. The germline V and J ends were trimmed by 2 bases and 6 bases, with 14 bases remaining between them. The CDR3 DNA reads TGTGCCAGCAGTTACGGGGCAGGGTACGGCAATGAGCAGTTCTTC. It specifies CASSYGAGYGNEQFF.

This rearrangement joins TRBV5-5 to TRBJ1-1, with TRBD1 matching over 8 bases. Germline V gene data show CDR1 as SGHKS and CDR2 as YYEKEE (reference sequence). V was pared by 3 bases and J by 11 bases, with 12 bases of the junction left unmatched. The length of the CDR3 is 14 residues. The CDR3 protein is CASSSPGTGRSAFF. The CDR3 DNA follows: TGTGCCAGCAGCTCCCCCGGGACAGGCCGTTCTGCTTTCTTT.

The chain uses TRBV5-1 and TRBJ1-2; TRBD1 matches 7 bases. Looked up from germline, CDR1 is SGHRS and CDR2 is YFSETQ. The V gene end was trimmed by 4 bases and the J gene end by 8 bases; junction bases not matched to a gene: 8. CDR3 length: 13 amino acids. As DNA, the CDR3 is TGCGCCAGCAGCCCCGAGGGGGCGCCCGGCTACACCTTC. This gives the protein CASSPEGAPGYTF.

CDR3 DNA: TGCGCCAGCAAGAGAACAGGGGGGACAGATACGCAGTATTTT. It translates to CASKRTGGTDTQYF. This chain links TRBV5-1 with TRBJ2-3, with 8 bases fitting TRBD1. The germline CDR1 and CDR2 sequences are SGHRS and YFSETQ. This CDR3 is built from 14 residues. The ends lost 6 bases at V and 3 bases at J; junction bases unmatched: 6.

The rearrangement joins TRBV7-2 to TRBJ2-6, with D maybe TRBD1 (6 bases). The CDR3 length is 17 residues. Germline lookup yields CDR1 SGHTA and CDR2 FQGNSA. With 3 bases removed from V and 2 bases from J, the gap between germline ends came to 14 bases. The CDR3 spells CASSLLAGAPGANVLTF. The CDR3, as DNA: TGTGCCAGCAGCTTGCTGGCAGGGGCGCCTGGGGCCAACGTCCTGACTTTC.

J is TRBJ2-3 and V is TRBV7-3, with TRBD2 identical over 8 bases. The CDR3 covers 14 residues. Losses at the gene ends were 5 bases for V and 9 bases for J; bases not matched to a gene: 10. Per the germline V gene, CDR1 is SGHTA and CDR2 is FQGTGA. CDR3 nucleotides: TGTGCCAGCAGCCCGGGACTAGGCATGGGAACGCAGTATTTT. Amino acids: CASSPGLGMGTQYF.

The V call is TRBV12-3 or TRBV12-4, the J call TRBJ2-3, with 8 bases lining up with TRBD2. The CDR3 length is 13 residues. V dropped 7 bases and J dropped 3; count of bases not matched to a gene: 3. CDR3 nucleotide sequence: TGTGCCAGCACCCCGGGGGGGACAGATACGCAGTATTTT. Protein product: CASTPGGTDTQYF.